This record looks at one TCR beta chain sequence and its context. Its matching antigen is unknown. In germline, CDR1 is SGHTA, CDR2 FQGNSA. The CDR3 has 14 residues. V lost 5 bases, J lost 2 bases, and 11 bases lay in between. TCRdb analysed the 5' RACE reads with MiXCR anew, one entry per CDR3 protein. Among 270,000 or so distinct CDR3 sequences listed, 15% to 20% were seen once. The data were taken from a study of CD8 T cells in ankylosing spondylitis. Study-wide points: Within ankylosing spondylitis blood, a TCR beta motif made up of eight or nine highly homologous variants appeared to be characteristic.

The chain uses TRBV7-2 and TRBJ2-3, with D possibly TRBD1 on 6 matching bases. The material sequenced was blood, either unsorted or a sorted T cell fraction (not recorded which). This TCR was recovered from a male donor with ankylosing spondylitis or in good health (not recorded which). The CDR3 here is CASSPGVNTDTQYF. The CDR3 DNA follows: TGTGCCAGCAGCCCAGGGGTGAACACAGATACGCAGTATTTT.